The 19 T cell receptor beta chains below come from one sample, sequenced in a study of regulatory T cells in long-lasting Graves disease. Time point in this sample: newly diagnosed GD, antithyroid drugs for less than 3 months. Extracted PBMC RNA gave rise to the TCR library. Construction of the TCR beta libraries employed iRepertoire HTBI primers in conjunction with Arm-PCR of CDR3 regions. Via MiXCR, TCRdb re-called the multiplex PCR reads, giving one row per CDR3 protein. The sample contains 400,000 to 500,000 distinct CDR3 sequences, about 17% of which appear only once. In addition, the sample was reused for a study of T cells in Graves' hyperthyroidism and ophthalmopathy.

The material sequenced was peripheral blood mononuclear cells (PBMCs), taken at new diagnosis, from a patient treated with antithyroid drugs. These receptors were taken from a woman aged 25-40 years with Graves disease.

This clonotype was seen only a few times. The chain uses TRBV29-1 and TRBJ2-3, with a possible D match to TRBD1 (5 bases). This CDR3 comprises 13 residues. Germline V CDR1 and CDR2: SQVTM, ANQGSEA. V was shortened by 2 bases and J by 6 bases, with 12 bases between the two germline ends. CDR3 sequence reads: CSVELQAADTQYF. The CDR3 DNA sequence: TGCAGCGTTGAACTACAGGCCGCGGATACGCAGTATTTT.

This rearrangement joins TRBV20-1 to TRBJ2-2; D might be TRBD1 (6 bases). V was pared by 8 bases and J by 4 bases, with 14 bases between. CDR1 and CDR2 (germline): DFQATT, SNEGSKA (reference sequence). The CDR3 loop spans 13 amino acids. CDR3 protein: CSTPGDSTGELFF. Written as DNA, the CDR3 is TGCAGTACACCAGGGGATTCCACCGGGGAGCTGTTTTTT.

There are many counts of this clonotype. The CDR3 DNA sequence: TGTGCCAGCTCACCGGGCAGCTCCACTTCTGGAAACACCATATATTTT. Amino acids: CASSPGSSTSGNTIYF. This rearrangement joins TRBV18 to TRBJ1-3; D call uncertain. Germline CDR1 reads KGHSH; CDR2 reads LQKENI. The CDR3 sequence is 16 residues long. V was trimmed by 3 bases and J by 1 base, leaving 13 bases between them.

J is TRBJ1-1 and V is TRBV6-1; no clear D gene. CDR3 length: 15 amino acids. V shed 5 bases and J shed 0 bases, with 13 bases lying between them. Germline-derived CDR1 and CDR2 are MNHNS and SASEGT. The CDR3: CASSNAGSLNTEAFF. The CDR3 nucleotides are TGTGCCAGCAGTAACGCGGGCAGTCTGAACACTGAAGCTTTCTTT.

This clonotype was seen many times. The chain recombines TRBV19 with TRBJ1-1; D call uncertain. V was pared by 8 bases and J by 0 bases, with 16 bases between. Germline V gives CDR1 LNHDA, CDR2 SQIVND (reference sequence). The CDR3 consists of 15 residues. CDR3 residues: CASRFSGILNTEAFF. The CDR3 DNA follows: TGTGCCAGTCGATTCTCCGGGATTCTGAACACTGAAGCTTTCTTT.

Only a few counts were recorded for this clonotype. The CDR3 spells CASSQDFPRSNTEAFF. CDR3 coding DNA: TGCGCCAGCAGCCAAGATTTTCCACGCAGTAACACTGAAGCTTTCTTT. The rearrangement links TRBV4-3 to TRBJ1-1; no clear D gene. Trimming took 0 bases from V and 2 from J, leaving 13 bases between them. The CDR3 spans 16 residues. The V gene's germline CDR1 is LGHNA and CDR2 YSLEER.

This clonotype was seen at least ten times. This sequence joins TRBV27 and TRBJ2-2; D is uncertain. The germline V and J ends were trimmed by 3 bases and 1 base, with 15 bases remaining between them. This CDR3 region has 17 residues. Germline CDR1 is MNHEY and CDR2 is SMNVEV (reference sequence). CDR3 residues: CASSLVGGRMNTGELFF. The CDR3 nucleotides are TGTGCCAGCAGTTTGGTGGGCGGAAGGATGAACACCGGGGAGCTGTTTTTT.

This clonotype was counted at least ten times. The V gene is TRBV30, the J gene TRBJ1-5, with D possibly matching TRBD1 (5 bases). CDR1 and CDR2 from the germline V gene are GTSNPN and SVGIG (reference sequence). CDR3 length equals 14 residues. V gave up 1 base and J gave up 5 bases, with 12 bases separating them. In DNA, the CDR3 is TGTGCCTGGAGTGAAGGAGGGGATGATCAGCCCCAGCATTTT. This codes for CAWSEGGDDQPQHF. The whole variable domain, filled in from reference TRBV30 and TRBJ1-5, reads SQTIHQWPATLVQPVGSPLSLECTVEGTSNPNLYWYRQAAGRGLQLLFYSVGIGQISSEVPQNLSASRPQDRQFILSSKKLLLSDSGFYLCAWSEGGDDQPQHFGDGTRLSIL.

The sample holds a few counts of this clonotype. The rearrangement uses TRBV5-5 and TRBJ2-7; 13 nucleotides line up with TRBD2. Germline-derived CDR1 and CDR2 are SGHKS and YYEKEE (reference sequence). The J segment lost 0 bases and the V segment lost 5 bases, leaving 23 bases of the junction unmatched. The CDR3 is made up of 22 amino acids. The CDR3 loop reads CASRLQGALGTSGDRSSYEQYF. CDR3 in DNA: TGTGCCAGCAGGCTCCAGGGGGCGCTTGGGACTAGCGGGGATAGGAGCTCCTACGAGCAGTACTTC.

The chain combines TRBV19 with TRBJ1-1; D not resolved. This CDR3 spans 16 amino acids. CDR1 and CDR2 (germline): LNHDA, SQIVND (reference sequence). The germline V and J ends were trimmed by 5 bases and 0 bases, with 16 bases remaining between them. The CDR3 reads CASSGLTIRMNTEAFF. In DNA, the CDR3 is TGTGCCAGTAGTGGCCTAACTATTAGAATGAACACTGAAGCTTTCTTT.

This clonotype showed up just a few times. The chain combines TRBV2 with TRBJ1-5, with TRBD1 matching 7 bases. Germline loops: CDR1 SNHLY, CDR2 FYNNEI. This CDR3 region has 15 residues. J lost 0 bases, V lost 5 bases, and 4 bases had no gene match. In DNA, the CDR3 is TGTGCCAGCAGTTTCAGGGGGATTAGCAATCAGCCCCAGCATTTT. Translating it yields CASSFRGISNQPQHF.

V gene TRBV14 combines with J gene TRBJ2-2; no definite D call. CDR1 is SGHDN, CDR2 FVKESK, per germline. Trimming cost V 4 bases and J 1 base, with 10 bases left between them. The CDR3 is 15 residues long. In nucleotides, the CDR3 is TGTGCCAGCAGCCCTTATAGTCTGAACACCGGGGAGCTGTTTTTT. It specifies CASSPYSLNTGELFF.

V and J are TRBV19 and TRBJ1-4; TRBD1 agrees at 9 bases. J gave up 8 bases and V 6 bases, and 7 bases lay outside the gene matches. In germline, CDR1 is LNHDA, CDR2 SQIVND (reference sequence). The CDR3 has 14 amino acids. CDR3: CASRRTGELEKLFF. The CDR3 DNA reads as TGTGCCAGTAGACGGACAGGGGAATTGGAAAAACTGTTTTTT.

V gene TRBV6-1 combines with J gene TRBJ2-7, with D possibly being TRBD2 (6 bases). The CDR3 is made up of 16 amino acids. The germline V gene has CDR1 MNHNS and CDR2 SASEGT. Trimming left V 6 bases short and J 1 base short, with 19 bases between. Written as DNA, the CDR3 is TGTGCCAGCAGCCCGACTAGAAGACCAAGATCCTACGAGCAGTACTTC. Amino acid sequence: CASSPTRRPRSYEQYF.

This clonotype was seen only a few times. This chain uses TRBV28 with TRBJ2-2, with D perhaps matching TRBD1 or TRBD2 (5 bases each). V lost 4 bases and J 6 bases, leaving 15 bases between the germline ends. Germline CDR1 is MDHEN and CDR2 is SYDVKM. The CDR3 loop spans 15 amino acids. In nucleotides, the CDR3 is TGTGCCAGCAGTTCATTAGCTCAGGGACCCGGGGAGCTGTTTTTT. Translation gives CASSSLAQGPGELFF.

There are many counts of this clonotype. This chain links TRBV7-3 with TRBJ2-3; no clear D gene. V was shortened by 4 bases and J by 6 bases, with 8 bases between the two germline ends. CDR3 length equals 12 residues. The V gene's germline CDR1 is SGHTA and CDR2 FQGTGA. The CDR3 region is CASSSPGDTQYF. Here the CDR3 DNA reads TGTGCCAGCAGCTCACCCGGGGATACGCAGTATTTT.

The J gene is TRBJ2-1, the V gene TRBV7-9; D may be TRBD1 or TRBD2 (5 bases each). This CDR3 is 15 amino acids long. Germline assignment: CDR1 SEHNR and CDR2 FQNEAQ (reference sequence). V lost 5 bases, J lost 4 bases, and 15 bases lay in between. The CDR3 is CASSPFGAPYNEQFF. The CDR3 DNA follows: TGTGCCAGCAGCCCTTTCGGGGCGCCTTACAATGAGCAGTTCTTC.

This clonotype is a singleton in its sample. The CDR3 region has the DNA TGTGCCAGCAGCGTAGATTGGACAGGGGGCTACGAGCAGTACTTC. Its translation: CASSVDWTGGYEQYF. The gene calls are TRBV9 and TRBJ2-7; TRBD1 aligns across 10 bases. With 0 bases clipped from V and 3 bases from J, the junction kept 3 bases outside the gene matches. Germline lookup yields CDR1 SGDLS and CDR2 YYNGEE. The CDR3 is 15 amino acids.

For this clonotype: A much larger clone sits a single nucleotide away, making a read error possible. This sequence joins TRBV6-2 or TRBV6-3 and TRBJ1-3; no reliable D call. V shed 7 bases and J shed 2 bases, with 12 bases lying between them. This CDR3 has 14 residues. Germline-derived CDR1 and CDR2 are MNHEY and SVGEGT. The CDR3 coding sequence is TGTGCCAGCATGCAGACGGAAACTGGAAACACCATATATTTT. Translation: CASMQTETGNTIYF.